This T cell receptor beta chain was recorded in a study of shared clonotypes between healthy human individuals. Study in general: Researchers assigned three CD4 naive, three CD4 memory, two CD8 naive and one CD8 memory plate to each donor. Study-level results: Across subsets, estimated richness was generally greater for naive than for memory populations.

From germline, CDR1 is SGHNT and CDR2 YYREEE (reference sequence). Unmatched junction bases numbered 6, after V lost 5 bases and J lost 0 bases. The CDR3 has 16 residues. Some clones are missing from TCRdb's copy, which holds only in-frame ones; the method was immunoSEQ multiplex PCR. Among about 1 million clones, around 76% were seen once, and the ten largest hold 1.4% to 1.5%. Healthy and HIV-negative, the adult donors had no recent acute infections or vaccinations. With respect to this clone: The antigen remains unidentified.

V is TRBV5-4 and J is TRBJ2-3; 10 positions match TRBD2. The sequenced sample was memory CD4+ T cells sorted from blood. Subset given: CD45RA-negative fraction. The sequence derives from a man younger than 35 in good health. CDR3 sequence: CASSPAGGSSTDTQYF. The CDR3 bases are TGTGCCAGCAGTCCAGCGGGGGGGTCTAGCACAGATACGCAGTATTTT.